This TCR beta chain was captured in a study of T cell responses to AZD1222 COVID-19 vaccine. Study context: Second-dose recipients at about 4 or about 12 weeks were treated as one pooled group. Findings and limits, study-wide: Two doses of AZD1222 preceded a rise in Spike-specific TCR breadth and depth. Clonal diversity was possibly underestimated; the donors were predominantly white British and more often female. Targeting of unmutated variant regions was reportedly seen in nearly half of spike-specific TCRs.

With regard to this clone: As yet, its antigen is unknown.

Sequencing used immunoSEQ multiplex PCR; TCRdb keeps in-frame clones, though not all of them. The repertoire has roughly 150,000 clones, 92% of them found once; the top ten carry less than 4.5%. This receptor was taken from an adult in good health. Specimen: peripheral blood, collected on day 0 of AZD1222 vaccination.

The CDR3 nucleotides are TGTGCCAGCAGGGACGAGGCTAGCGGGGTGGGGCAAGATACGCAGTATTTT. This translates into CASRDEASGVGQDTQYF. The chain has TRBV6-4 and TRBJ2-3, with 9 bases aligning to TRBD2. J lost 5 bases, V lost 6 bases, and 15 bases had no gene match. Germline V lookup: CDR1 MRHNA, CDR2 SNTAGT. There are 17 residues in the CDR3.